One and the same sample provided the 31 T cell receptor beta chains below, sequenced in a study of HIV-infected children after antiretroviral therapy interruption. Treatment meaning: PENTA 11 planned treatment interruption arm or continuous ART arm. The TCR library was built from RNA with a 3' RACE protocol and unique molecular identifiers. A single record per CDR3 protein comes from TCRdb applying MiXCR to the 3' RACE reads. Of about 89,000 distinct CDR3 sequences in the sample, about 7.2% are singletons; the top ten hold approximately 1.2%. Sequences were derived from CD45RA+ CD4+ T cells from PBMCs, pooled from several time points, sampled from a donor given antiretroviral therapy, either interrupted or continuous. Documented subset: naive CD4+ CD45RA+ CD45RO- T cells. These receptors came from a pool of human donors with HIV.

Ten or more counts support this clonotype. V and J are TRBV12-3 or TRBV12-4 and TRBJ1-5; TRBD1 matches at 9 bases. The CDR3 is 16 amino acids. Germline trimming cut 3 bases from V and 4 bases from J; bases unmatched to any gene: 7. This chain's CDR3 is CASSLRTGTGNQPQHF. CDR3 DNA sequence: TGTGCCAGCAGTTTGCGTACCGGGACAGGGAATCAGCCCCAGCATTTT.

This clonotype was detected only once. The junction and the germline gene differ at one end; a read error may be behind it. J is TRBJ2-2 and V is TRBV29-1, with a possible D match to TRBD1 (6 bases). Germline V gene data show CDR1 as SQVTM and CDR2 as ANQGSEA. The CDR3 spans 14 residues. CDR3 sequence reads: CSARSGQNTVELFF. In nucleotides, the CDR3 is TGCAGCGCTCGTTCGGGACAAAACACCGTGGAGCTGTTTTTT.

At least ten counts were recorded for this clonotype. This chain joins TRBV7-3 and TRBJ2-7; D not certain. Trimming took 4 bases from V and 3 from J, leaving 10 bases between them. The germline V gene encodes CDR1 SGHTA and CDR2 FQGTGA. CDR3 size: 13 residues. The CDR3 bases are TGTGCCAGCAGCTCAGCCTCGGGCTACGAGCAGTACTTC. It specifies CASSSASGYEQYF.

The chain is built from TRBV10-3 and TRBJ2-1; 9 nucleotides agree with TRBD1. V lost 3 bases, J lost 5 bases, and 2 bases stayed unmatched. Germline loops: CDR1 ENHRY, CDR2 SYGVKD. This CDR3 is 14 amino acids long. CDR3 protein: CAISEGTGNNEQFF. CDR3 nucleotides: TGTGCCATCAGTGAAGGGACAGGGAACAATGAGCAGTTCTTC.

This clonotype appeared many times. This chain links TRBV3-1 with TRBJ2-2; 8 bases fit TRBD2. Germline trimming cut 6 bases from V and 4 bases from J; bases unmatched to any gene: 10. Per the germline V gene, CDR1 is LGHDT and CDR2 is YNNKEL (reference sequence). The CDR3 is made up of 16 amino acids. The CDR3 coding sequence is TGTGCCAGCAGTGCCCACGGGAGGGCCCGCACCGGGGAGCTGTTTTTT. Its translation: CASSAHGRARTGELFF.

This clonotype appeared many times. The J gene is TRBJ2-2, the V gene TRBV5-1; D unclear. The ends were cut back, 4 bases at V and 2 bases at J, with 6 bases in the middle. Germline values: CDR1 SGHRS, CDR2 YFSETQ. The CDR3 spans 13 residues. The CDR3 sequence: CASSIDNTGELFF. The DNA for the CDR3 is TGCGCCAGCAGCATAGATAACACCGGGGAGCTGTTTTTT.

This clonotype has a count of ten or more. This chain links TRBV5-4 with TRBJ2-1; the match to TRBD2 covers 14 bases. The V and J ends lost 4 bases and 8 bases, in that order; junction bases with no gene match: 5. The germline gives CDR1 SGHNT, CDR2 YYREEE (reference sequence). This CDR3 spans 15 amino acids. CDR3 amino acids: CASSIGLAGGDEQFF. The CDR3 DNA reads TGTGCCAGCAGCATCGGACTAGCGGGAGGAGATGAGCAGTTCTTC. The whole variable domain, remainder taken from reference TRBV5-4 and TRBJ2-1, is ETGVTQSPTHLIKTRGQQVTLRCSSQSGHNTVSWYQQALGQGPQFIFQYYREEENGRGNFPPRFSGLQFPNYSSELNVNALELDDSALYLCASSIGLAGGDEQFFGPGTRLTVL.

This clonotype has at least ten counts. This chain links TRBV5-1 with TRBJ2-2; the match to TRBD2 covers 7 bases. The ends lost 0 bases at V and 2 bases at J; junction bases unmatched: 10. Germline V gives CDR1 SGHRS, CDR2 YFSETQ. The CDR3 consists of 18 residues. CDR3 amino acids: CASSLGGTTRPNTGELFF. CDR3 coding DNA: TGCGCCAGCAGCTTGGGCGGGACTACCCGACCCAACACCGGGGAGCTGTTTTTT.

This clonotype showed up many times. The chain couples TRBV19 to TRBJ1-2; the D is unclear. The CDR3 is 10 residues long. Germline assignment: CDR1 LNHDA and CDR2 SQIVND (reference sequence). The V and J ends lost 6 bases and 7 bases respectively, with 6 bases between them. The CDR3 sequence: CASSDIGYTF. CDR3 nucleotides: TGTGCCAGTAGCGACATTGGCTACACCTTC.

This clonotype was counted at least ten times. The chain has TRBV5-1 and TRBJ2-1; D might be TRBD1 or TRBD2, each matching 5 bases. Germline V lookup: CDR1 SGHRS, CDR2 YFSETQ. The germline V and J ends were trimmed by 4 bases and 6 bases, with 8 bases remaining between them. The CDR3 runs 12 residues. CDR3 sequence (DNA): TGCGCCAGCAGCGGGGACCTCAATGAGCAGTTCTTC. This translates into CASSGDLNEQFF.

As regards this clonotype: A much larger clone sits a single nucleotide away, making a read error possible. CDR3 residues: CVSRWTSGGDEQYF. The CDR3 DNA reads as TGCGTCAGCAGGTGGACTAGCGGTGGGGACGAGCAGTACTTC. The chain employs TRBV5-1 and TRBJ2-7, with 10 bases matching TRBD2. From germline, CDR1 is SGHRS and CDR2 YFSETQ. This CDR3 region has 14 residues.

The table lists this clonotype with many counts. The V and J genes are TRBV7-9 and TRBJ1-2, with 7 bases lining up with TRBD1. Germline V lookup: CDR1 SEHNR, CDR2 FQNEAQ (reference sequence). The trim removed 5 bases at V and 5 bases at J, leaving 8 bases unmatched. The CDR3 extends over 14 amino acids. The CDR3 DNA sequence: TGTGCCAGCAGCGCGGACAGGAAGGGGTATGGCTACACCTTC. Protein sequence: CASSADRKGYGYTF.

This clonotype occurred many times. The CDR3 coding sequence is TGCGCCAGCAGCCCCCTCGGGACCGGGGAGCTGTTTTTT. Translation: CASSPLGTGELFF. The chain uses TRBV5-1 and TRBJ2-2; D is uncertain. This CDR3 contains 13 residues. V was shortened by 4 bases and J by 5 bases, with 9 bases between the two germline ends. In germline, CDR1 is SGHRS, CDR2 YFSETQ. Using reference TRBV5-1 and TRBJ2-2 for the parts outside the CDR3, the full variable domain is KAGVTQTPRYLIKTRGQQVTLSCSPISGHRSVSWYQQTPGQGLQFLFEYFSETQRNKGNFPGRFSGRQFSNSRSEMNVSTLELGDSALYLCASSPLGTGELFFGEGSRLTVL.

The V call is TRBV19, the J call TRBJ1-6; D remains ambiguous. Germline values: CDR1 LNHDA, CDR2 SQIVND (reference sequence). The CDR3 loop spans 15 amino acids. Trimming pared 2 bases from V and 6 bases from J, leaving 11 bases between. The CDR3 sequence: CASSIPGLSNSPLHF. CDR3 DNA sequence: TGTGCCAGTAGTATACCGGGCCTCAGTAATTCACCCCTCCACTTT.

This clonotype was seen ten or more times. The genes are TRBV7-4 and TRBJ1-4, with D possibly matching TRBD1 (6 bases). CDR1 is SGHVT, CDR2 SQSDAQ, per germline. Trimming stripped 1 base from V and 11 bases from J, with 8 bases between. CDR3 length: 12 amino acids. CDR3 protein: CASSLVGGKLFF. The CDR3 DNA is TGTGCCAGCAGCTTAGTAGGGGGGAAACTGTTTTTT. Filled out from reference TRBV7-4 and TRBJ1-4, the complete variable domain reads GAGVSQSPRYKVAKRGRDVALRCDSISGHVTLYWYRQTLGQGSEVLTYSQSDAQRDKSGRPSGRFSAERPERSVSTLKIQRTEQGDSAVYLCASSLVGGKLFFGSGTQLSVL.

A few counts support this clonotype. J is TRBJ2-5 and V is TRBV7-1, with TRBD2 as a possible D gene (5 bases). TRBV7-1 is an open reading frame whose function is uncertain. The CDR3 contains 16 residues. Trimming left V 3 bases short and J 4 bases short, with 18 bases between. The CDR3 spells CASSSPEGGLGETQYF. CDR3 DNA sequence: TGTGCCAGCAGCTCGCCTGAGGGCGGGCTGGGAGAGACCCAGTACTTC.

This clonotype was seen ten or more times. The rearrangement uses TRBV20-1 and TRBJ2-7; the match to TRBD1 covers 10 bases. Germline CDR1 is DFQATT and CDR2 is SNEGSKA (reference sequence). CDR3 size: 13 residues. Germline trimming cut 6 bases from V and 3 bases from J; bases unmatched to any gene: 5. As DNA, the CDR3 is TGCAGTGCAGGCAGGACAGGGGGCTACGAGCAGTACTTC. Translating gives CSAGRTGGYEQYF.

This clonotype was counted ten times or more. The gene calls are TRBV6-1 and TRBJ1-1; D unclear. This CDR3 is built from 14 residues. In germline, CDR1 is MNHNS, CDR2 SASEGT. Trimming stripped 1 base from V and 4 bases from J, with 10 bases between. This chain's CDR3 is CASSEGSGITEAFF. Written as DNA, the CDR3 is TGTGCCAGCAGTGAAGGCAGCGGGATCACTGAAGCTTTCTTT.

This clonotype has at least ten counts. J is TRBJ1-1 and V is TRBV2; tentative D call: TRBD1 (6 bases). Looked up from germline, CDR1 is SNHLY and CDR2 is FYNNEI. CDR3 length: 16 amino acids. Deletions cut 5 bases from V and 11 bases from J, with 27 bases between. DNA for the CDR3: TGTGCCAGCAGTTTCGAGGGGGGGGATAGGTCGAATTCTGCTTTCTTT. This translates into CASSFEGGDRSNSAFF.

This clonotype showed up many times. The rearrangement joins TRBV28 to TRBJ2-2, with D possibly matching TRBD2 (6 bases). The CDR3 has 14 residues. Trimming shortened V by 3 bases and J by 7 bases, and 12 bases separated the two germline ends. CDR1 and CDR2 (germline): MDHEN, SYDVKM. The CDR3 coding sequence is TGTGCCAGCAGTTTTTCAGGGAGGCACGGGGAGCTGTTTTTT. Residues: CASSFSGRHGELFF.

In regard to this clonotype: Being one base from a much bigger clone, this may be a read error. The rearrangement joins TRBV15 to TRBJ1-1; D gene uncertain. This CDR3 comprises 14 residues. Germline V gene sequence: CDR1 LNHNV, CDR2 YYDKDF (reference sequence). Trimming removed 3 bases at V and 2 bases at J, with 10 bases between. The CDR3 sequence: CATSSPDQNTEAFF. The CDR3 nucleotides read TGTGCCACCAGCAGCCCGGATCAAAACACTGAAGCTTTCTTT.

This clonotype was seen many times. V and J are TRBV5-1 and TRBJ2-3; D is unresolved. Trimming shortened V by 2 bases and J by 4 bases, and 5 bases separated the two germline ends. The CDR3 consists of 12 residues. The germline gives CDR1 SGHRS, CDR2 YFSETQ. The CDR3 nucleotides read TGCGCCAGCAGCTTCTCCGCAGATACGCAGTATTTT. Residues: CASSFSADTQYF.

This clonotype was observed many times. The genes are TRBV3-1 and TRBJ2-2; D is undetermined. Germline loops: CDR1 LGHDT, CDR2 YNNKEL (reference sequence). The CDR3 is 18 amino acids. The V and J ends lost 0 bases and 1 base respectively, with 15 bases between them. The CDR3 DNA is TGTGCCAGCAGCCAAGATCTTCTAGGGCCCCTGAACACCGGGGAGCTGTTTTTT. This sequence encodes CASSQDLLGPLNTGELFF.

This clonotype was counted ten times or more. V usage is TRBV7-9 and J usage is TRBJ1-5; TRBD1 is a possible D gene (6 bases). There are 14 residues in the CDR3. Looked up from germline, CDR1 is SEHNR and CDR2 is FQNEAQ (reference sequence). Trimming removed 3 bases from V and 6 bases from J, with 12 bases in between. The CDR3 region is CASSFQGTPQPQHF. For the CDR3, the DNA is TGTGCCAGCAGCTTTCAGGGGACCCCTCAGCCCCAGCATTTT.

This clonotype was seen at least ten times. This chain connects TRBV20-1 to TRBJ1-5, with D hard to call. Germline loops: CDR1 DFQATT, CDR2 SNEGSKA (reference sequence). The CDR3 has 14 residues. Trimming left V 1 base short and J 0 bases short, with 7 bases between. This CDR3 is CSARAVSSNQPQHF. CDR3 in DNA: TGCAGTGCTAGAGCGGTTTCTAGCAATCAGCCCCAGCATTTT.

This clonotype was seen only a few times. The chain joins TRBV5-1 to TRBJ2-7; a possible D gene is TRBD2 (7 bases). The V end lost 2 bases, the J end lost 2 bases, and 23 bases lay between the germline ends. There are 18 residues in the CDR3. The germline CDR1 and CDR2 sequences are SGHRS and YFSETQ. CDR3 DNA: TGCGCCAGCAGCTTCTCCGTCTCGGGGGGCTGGACCCCCTACGAGCAGTACTTC. It codes for CASSFSVSGGWTPYEQYF.

As to this clonotype: Since the CDR3 does not end with the conserved phenylalanine or tryptophan, this likely comes from a read error. No DNA is shown, since the ends of the CDR3 on it are uncertain; the CDR3 is the one TCRdb lists. The rearrangement links TRBV7-4 to TRBJ2-3; the table calls TRBD1, which could not be checked here. Looked up from germline, CDR1 is SGHVT and CDR2 is SQSDAQ. The CDR3 has 12 amino acids, counting both end residues. The CDR3 is CASSFIGTGRTD.

This clonotype was observed at least ten times. V is TRBV5-6 and J is TRBJ2-7, with a possible D match to TRBD2 (6 bases). Germline V gene sequence: CDR1 SGHDT, CDR2 YYEEEE. Trimming stripped 4 bases from V and 6 bases from J, with 11 bases between. This CDR3 comprises 12 residues. CDR3 coding DNA: TGTGCCAGCAGCGGAGGGGTTGGCGAGCAGTACTTC. Its protein product is CASSGGVGEQYF.

This clonotype was recorded a few times. J is TRBJ1-1 and V is TRBV12-5; a weak D match, TRBD1 (6 bases). The V end lost 0 bases, the J end lost 2 bases, and 10 bases lay between the germline ends. The CDR3 is 15 residues long. Germline CDR1 LGHNT, CDR2 FRNRAP. CDR3 protein: CASGLVLGGNTEAFF. In nucleotides, the CDR3 is TGTGCTAGTGGTTTGGTACTTGGGGGCAACACTGAAGCTTTCTTT.

This clonotype showed up many times. This chain joins TRBV6-1 and TRBJ2-7, with 7 bases fitting TRBD1. The junction had 8 bases not matched to a gene; V was cut back by 0 bases and J by 6 bases. CDR1 is MNHNS, CDR2 SASEGT, per germline. The CDR3 length is 15 residues. CDR3 residues: CASSEANRGALEQYF. CDR3 sequence (DNA): TGTGCCAGCAGTGAAGCAAACAGGGGAGCCCTCGAGCAGTACTTC.

This clonotype was observed many times. The chain has TRBV20-1 and TRBJ2-5; 10 bases line up with TRBD2. The CDR3 spans 16 residues. The V segment lost 1 base and the J segment 2 bases; nucleotides outside the gene matches: 7. Germline V lookup: CDR1 DFQATT, CDR2 SNEGSKA (reference sequence). CDR3 loop: CSARGLGTSAQETQYF. The CDR3 DNA is TGCAGTGCTAGAGGGCTCGGGACTAGCGCTCAAGAGACCCAGTACTTC.